This record looks at one T cell receptor beta chain sequence and its context. There are a few counts of this clonotype. Its antigen is still unknown. No much larger clone is present one base from it, and per-base qualities are unavailable. CDR1 and CDR2 are read off the germline V gene (reference sequence) as DFQATT and SNEGSKA. The germline V end is reduced by 5 bases and the J end by 5 bases; junction bases left unmatched: 14. There are 15 amino acids in the CDR3, from cysteine to phenylalanine inclusive. CDR3 DNA is the only sequence kept; it has 45 bases, read in frame from the first base. The sample is drawn from a study of blood T cells in healthy people across ages (dated by TCRdb to the mid-2010s). As for the study more broadly: In model experiments, roughly one uniquely barcoded TCR beta cDNA molecule per two T cells was captured by template switching. The donors were divided into four age groups: young (average around 16 years), middle-aged (about 40), aged (about 60) and long-lived (roughly 86). For two donors (one aged 18 to 29 and one aged 80 or older), the study analyzed two additional independent replicas of 1 million unique cDNA reads from the same blood draw. Age-related changes in TCR beta repertoire diversity were measured in the study by deep sequencing normalized with unique cDNA molecular identifiers. Donors of different ages were randomly distributed across sequencing lanes to avoid experimental bias.

The library was built by means of 5' RACE. The listed sequencing device is Illumina HiSeq 2500. A second PCR of 7 to 11 cycles was performed with a sample-barcoded 5' primer and a J-beta primer mix. A unique molecular identifier was introduced onto each TCR beta cDNA molecule by a template-switch 5' adaptor carrying 12 random nucleotides. Each sample yielded at least 2.5 million CDR3-containing paired-end reads. First-strand cDNA was synthesized from all RNA with the Mint cDNA synthesis kit, primed by a TRBC-specific oligonucleotide. All cDNA was treated with uracil-DNA glycosylase and then went through a first 18-cycle PCR with the universal primers M1SS and BC2_uni_R. On the study's bioinformatics: For normalization, 1 million high-quality reads, each with a distinct molecular identifier, were randomly selected from each sample. Instead of being binned into consensus sequences, reads that shared molecular identifiers were thrown out. MiTCR, run with a Q25 quality threshold and the strictest error-elimination algorithm, handled CDR3 identification, clonotype clustering and error correction. A nonparametric unseen species model using Euler transformation provided a lower-bound estimate of total TCR beta diversity. TCRdb reprocessed the public reads (quality trimming at Q25 with fastp, clone calling with MiXCR) and kept in-frame beta chains. Every distinct CDR3 protein forms one entry, paired with its most common genes and DNA. It is TCRdb's table, rather than the study itself, that gives the V and J calls and clone size. Recorded for this sample are hundreds of thousands of distinct CDR3 sequences; about 32% of them occurred a single time. Of the sample, 15% to 19% is held by the ten largest clones.

Broad study findings and their caveats: Bulk unsorted PBMC profiling prevented conclusive comparison of naive and antigen-experienced compartments. Observed TCR beta diversity correlated strongly with the percentage of naive T cells measured by flow cytometry. Total diversity estimates from one million sequenced T cells were considered lower bounds and underestimates. As age increased, observed TCR beta diversity per million T cells dropped in a roughly linear way, and a significant reduction was already evident by age roughly 40. Donor CMV infection status was unknown, potentially confounding age-related changes in expanded clonotypes. The long-lived group showed more naive CD4+ T cells, fewer expanded clones and increased TCR diversity than the aged group, suggesting age selection.

Donors were about 36 systemically healthy Caucasian individuals from Russia aged roughly 6 to 90 years. Around 9.8 milliliters of peripheral blood were collected from each donor into EDTA-treated Vacutainer tubes. Ficoll-Paque density-gradient centrifugation was used to isolate PBMCs, with at least 6 million obtained per sample. Trizol reagent was used to extract total RNA from the PBMCs, yielding at least 6 micrograms per sample. The percentages of naive CD45RAhigh/CD27high T cells were determined by flow cytometry on a PBMC aliquot from every donor. The V gene is TRBV20-1 and the J gene is TRBJ2-5, with 7 middle bases fitting TRBD1. This TCR came from a woman at least 80 years old in good health. Donor details come from another sample of the same person, matched by shared clones. Sequenced input: blood. In nucleotide form, the sequence is TGCAGTGCTCCCGGAAAAAGGGGGCGCTGGGAGACCCAGTACTTC. This codes for CSAPGKRGRWETQYF.